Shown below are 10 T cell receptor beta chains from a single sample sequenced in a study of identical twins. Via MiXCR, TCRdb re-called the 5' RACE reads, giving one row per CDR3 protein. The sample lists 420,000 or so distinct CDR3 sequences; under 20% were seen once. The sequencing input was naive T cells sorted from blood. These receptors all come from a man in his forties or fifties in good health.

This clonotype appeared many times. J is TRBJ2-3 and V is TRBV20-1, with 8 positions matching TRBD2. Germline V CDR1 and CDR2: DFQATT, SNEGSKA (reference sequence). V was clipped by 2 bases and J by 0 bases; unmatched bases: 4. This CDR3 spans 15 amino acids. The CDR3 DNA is TGCAGTGCTAGAAGGAGCGGGAGTAGCACAGATACGCAGTATTTT. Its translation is CSARRSGSSTDTQYF.

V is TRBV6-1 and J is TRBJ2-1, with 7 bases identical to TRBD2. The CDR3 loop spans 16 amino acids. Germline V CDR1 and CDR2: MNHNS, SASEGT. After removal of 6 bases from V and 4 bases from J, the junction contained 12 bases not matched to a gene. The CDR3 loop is CASRSPGSGEYNEQFF. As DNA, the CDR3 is TGTGCCAGCAGATCACCCGGGAGCGGGGAGTACAATGAGCAGTTCTTC.

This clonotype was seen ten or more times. CDR3 DNA sequence: TGCAGTGCTGCCCAGGGGAACGAGCAGTACTTC. Its translation is CSAAQGNEQYF. This chain joins TRBV20-1 and TRBJ2-7; TRBD1 is a possible D gene (6 bases). The CDR3 length is 11 residues. Germline CDR1 and CDR2: DFQATT and SNEGSKA (reference sequence). The V end was cut by 5 bases, the J end by 5 bases, with 10 bases between.

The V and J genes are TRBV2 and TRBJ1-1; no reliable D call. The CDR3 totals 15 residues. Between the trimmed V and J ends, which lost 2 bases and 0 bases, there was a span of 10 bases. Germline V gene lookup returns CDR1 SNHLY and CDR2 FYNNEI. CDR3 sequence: CASSEYQVLNTEAFF. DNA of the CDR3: TGTGCCAGCAGTGAATACCAGGTGTTGAACACTGAAGCTTTCTTT.

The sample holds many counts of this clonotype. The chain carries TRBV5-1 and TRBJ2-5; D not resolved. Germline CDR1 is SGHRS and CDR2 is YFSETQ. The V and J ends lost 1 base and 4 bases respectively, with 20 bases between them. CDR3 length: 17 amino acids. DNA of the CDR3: TGCGCCAGCAGCTTGATTCCCCCAATTGCGATCGGAGAGACCCAGTACTTC. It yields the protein CASSLIPPIAIGETQYF.

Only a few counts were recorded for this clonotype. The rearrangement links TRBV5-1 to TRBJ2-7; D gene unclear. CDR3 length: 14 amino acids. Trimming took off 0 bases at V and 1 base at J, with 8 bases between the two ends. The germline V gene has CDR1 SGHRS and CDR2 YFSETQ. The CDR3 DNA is TGCGCCAGCAGCTTGGTTGTGGGGTCCTACGAGCAGTACTTC. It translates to CASSLVVGSYEQYF.

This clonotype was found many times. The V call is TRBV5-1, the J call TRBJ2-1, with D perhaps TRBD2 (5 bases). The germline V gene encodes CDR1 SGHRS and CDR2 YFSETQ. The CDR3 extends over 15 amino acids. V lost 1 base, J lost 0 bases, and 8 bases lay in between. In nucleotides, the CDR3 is TGCGCCAGCAGCTTGAGTCTAGCCTCCTACAATGAGCAGTTCTTC. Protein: CASSLSLASYNEQFF.

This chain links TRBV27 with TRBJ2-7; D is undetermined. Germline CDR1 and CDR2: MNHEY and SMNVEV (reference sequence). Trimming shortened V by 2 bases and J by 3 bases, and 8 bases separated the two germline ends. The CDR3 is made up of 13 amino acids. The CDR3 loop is CASSLRPGYEQYF. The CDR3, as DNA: TGTGCCAGCAGTTTACGCCCGGGCTACGAGCAGTACTTC.

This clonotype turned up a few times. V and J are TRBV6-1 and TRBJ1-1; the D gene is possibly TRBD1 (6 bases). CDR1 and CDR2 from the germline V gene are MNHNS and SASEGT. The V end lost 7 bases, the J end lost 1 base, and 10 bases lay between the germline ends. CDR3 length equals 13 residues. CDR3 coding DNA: TGTGCCAGCATCTACAGGGCGAACACTGAAGCTTTCTTT. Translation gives CASIYRANTEAFF.

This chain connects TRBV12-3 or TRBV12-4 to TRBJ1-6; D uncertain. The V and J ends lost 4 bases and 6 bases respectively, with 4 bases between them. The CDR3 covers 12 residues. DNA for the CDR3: TGTGCCAGCAGTTACAGTAATTCACCCCTCCACTTT. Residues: CASSYSNSPLHF.